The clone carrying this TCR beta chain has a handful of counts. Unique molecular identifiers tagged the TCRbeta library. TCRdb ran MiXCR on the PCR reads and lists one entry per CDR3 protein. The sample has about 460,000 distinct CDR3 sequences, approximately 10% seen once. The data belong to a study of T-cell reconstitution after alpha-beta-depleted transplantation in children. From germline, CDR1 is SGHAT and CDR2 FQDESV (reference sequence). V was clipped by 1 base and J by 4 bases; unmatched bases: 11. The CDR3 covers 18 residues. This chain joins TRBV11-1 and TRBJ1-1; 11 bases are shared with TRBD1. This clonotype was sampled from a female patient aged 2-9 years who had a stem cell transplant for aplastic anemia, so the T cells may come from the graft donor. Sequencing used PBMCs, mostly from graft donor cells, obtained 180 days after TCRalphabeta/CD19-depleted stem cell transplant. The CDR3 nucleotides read TGTGCCAGCAGCTTAGGCCGGACAGGGGGCTGGGTTGGCACTGAAGCTTTCTTT. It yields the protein CASSLGRTGGWVGTEAFF.